This passage covers 20 T cell receptor beta chains from one sample sequenced in a study of blood T cells in healthy people across ages. Combining a sample-barcoded 5' primer with a J-beta primer mix, a second PCR ran for 7 to 11 cycles. TCRdb recomputed calls from the 5' RACE reads with MiXCR, one row per CDR3 protein. The sample holds 1.5 million to 2 million distinct CDR3 sequences, 28% seen once. The specimen sequenced was blood. Every receptor here comes from a woman in her twenties or thirties in good health.

V usage is TRBV10-3 and J usage is TRBJ2-7; 10 positions agree with TRBD2. The V gene end was trimmed by 9 bases and the J gene end by 6 bases; junction bases not matched to a gene: 8. Germline CDR1 reads ENHRY; CDR2 reads SYGVKD. The CDR3 spans 13 residues. Written as DNA, the CDR3 is TGTGCCATGTTAGCGGGGGGCAGCGGCGAGCAGTACTTC. Amino acids: CAMLAGGSGEQYF.

This clonotype was picked up many times. The J gene is TRBJ2-4, the V gene TRBV12-3 or TRBV12-4; D perhaps matches TRBD2 (5 bases). The germline V and J ends were trimmed by 6 bases and 0 bases, with 18 bases remaining between them. The CDR3 runs 17 residues. In DNA, the CDR3 is TGTGCCAGCAGCGTTATGGGGAGAGGACTAGCCAAAAACATTCAGTACTTC. Its protein is CASSVMGRGLAKNIQYF.

The chain couples TRBV6-2 or TRBV6-3 to TRBJ2-7; D is possibly TRBD2 (5 bases). From germline, CDR1 is MNHEY and CDR2 SVGEGT. Trimming took 8 bases from V and 1 from J, leaving 15 bases between them. CDR3 length: 14 amino acids. The CDR3 protein is CASGGFGKSYEQYF. The CDR3 DNA is TGTGCCAGCGGAGGTTTTGGGAAATCCTACGAGCAGTACTTC.

This clonotype was observed a few times. V and J are TRBV5-1 and TRBJ2-1; TRBD2 matches 8 bases. With 4 bases clipped from V and 0 bases from J, the junction kept 6 bases outside the gene matches. The CDR3 spans 16 residues. The V gene's germline CDR1 is SGHRS and CDR2 YFSETQ. The CDR3 spells CASSPGGGSSYNEQFF. CDR3 DNA sequence: TGCGCCAGCAGCCCCGGGGGGGGGAGCTCCTACAATGAGCAGTTCTTC. The whole variable domain, filled in from reference TRBV5-1 and TRBJ2-1, reads KAGVTQTPRYLIKTRGQQVTLSCSPISGHRSVSWYQQTPGQGLQFLFEYFSETQRNKGNFPGRFSGRQFSNSRSEMNVSTLELGDSALYLCASSPGGGSSYNEQFFGPGTRLTVL.

This chain joins TRBV28 and TRBJ2-7, with D perhaps matching TRBD1 or TRBD2 (5 bases each). This CDR3 has 15 amino acids. The germline V gene has CDR1 MDHEN and CDR2 SYDVKM. The V gene lost 5 bases and the J gene lost 2 bases, with 16 bases spanning the gap. CDR3 amino acids: CASSPQMGDPYEQYF. For the CDR3, the DNA is TGTGCCAGCAGTCCCCAAATGGGGGACCCCTACGAGCAGTACTTC.

This clonotype was observed a few times. This chain connects TRBV27 to TRBJ2-7, with 10 bases identical to TRBD1. The germline V gene encodes CDR1 MNHEY and CDR2 SMNVEV (reference sequence). The CDR3 runs 16 residues. Trimming removed 4 bases from V and 2 bases from J; junction bases left unmatched: 8. The CDR3 nucleotides read TGTGCCAGCAGTTCACTGGGGACAGGGGCCACCTACGAGCAGTACTTC. Encoded protein: CASSSLGTGATYEQYF.

The rearrangement links TRBV3-1 to TRBJ2-1; weak D call: TRBD2 (7 bases). Trimming removed 0 bases at V and 8 bases at J, with 17 bases between. CDR1 and CDR2 (germline): LGHDT, YNNKEL (reference sequence). This CDR3 is 16 amino acids long. CDR3 residues: CASSQEGRGLPDEQFF. Here the CDR3 DNA reads TGTGCCAGCAGCCAAGAAGGGCGGGGGCTCCCGGATGAGCAGTTCTTC.

The J gene is TRBJ2-7, the V gene TRBV12-3 or TRBV12-4; 8 bases are a match to TRBD2. V was clipped by 5 bases and J by 0 bases; unmatched bases: 18. The CDR3 runs to 19 residues. The CDR3 region has the DNA TGTGCCAGCAGTCTCTACGCCGCGTCACTAGCGGTGAACTCCTACGAGCAGTACTTC. It is translated as CASSLYAASLAVNSYEQYF.

In this sample, this clonotype turned up many times. The DNA for the CDR3 is TGTGCCAGCAGGGGGACGGTTAGCTCCTACAATGAGCAGTTCTTC. It codes for CASRGTVSSYNEQFF. This chain links TRBV12-3 or TRBV12-4 with TRBJ2-1; either TRBD1 or TRBD2 may fit D (5 bases each). Trimming removed 6 bases at V and 0 bases at J, with 12 bases between. This CDR3 spans 15 amino acids.

This sequence joins TRBV5-1 and TRBJ2-5, with TRBD2 matching 11 bases. The J call may be mistaken, given a closer DNA end match to TRBJ2-7. Looked up from germline, CDR1 is SGHRS and CDR2 is YFSETQ. The CDR3 sequence is 15 residues long. CDR3 loop: CASSFEPSGRNEQYF. As DNA, the CDR3 is TGCGCCAGCAGCTTCGAGCCTAGCGGGAGGAACGAGCAGTACTTC.

This clonotype was detected only a few times. The chain carries TRBV5-6 and TRBJ1-4; TRBD1 matches at 7 bases. The germline V gene has CDR1 SGHDT and CDR2 YYEEEE. With V trimmed by 2 bases and J by 8 bases, 9 bases remained unmatched. This CDR3 is built from 15 residues. CDR3 coding DNA: TGTGCCAGCAGCTTAGGACAGGCCCGGGGAGAAAAACTGTTTTTT. It translates to CASSLGQARGEKLFF.

Ten or more counts support this clonotype. The chain couples TRBV20-1 to TRBJ2-1, with D unclear. Germline CDR1 DFQATT, CDR2 SNEGSKA (reference sequence). The CDR3 has 8 residues. V lost 5 bases and J lost 14, with 7 bases in between. The CDR3 loop reads CSADREFF. Here the CDR3 DNA reads TGCAGTGCTGACCGGGAGTTCTTC.

Only a few counts were recorded for this clonotype. The genes are TRBV14 and TRBJ2-7; 12 nucleotides line up with TRBD1. The end of the DNA fits TRBJ2-5 better, so the J call may be wrong. The length of the CDR3 is 16 residues. Germline lookup yields CDR1 SGHDN and CDR2 FVKESK. In DNA form, the CDR3 reads TGTGCCAGCAGCCAGCCGGGACAGGGGGCCCGGGAGACCCAGTACTTC. Amino acids: CASSQPGQGARETQYF.

This clonotype has a handful of counts. V usage is TRBV12-3 or TRBV12-4 and J usage is TRBJ1-1; D unclear. The CDR3 is 14 residues long. Between the trimmed V and J ends, which lost 3 bases and 11 bases, there was a span of 19 bases. Written as DNA, the CDR3 is TGTGCCAGCAGTTTCGTCCCGTCTCCCCTTGACGCTTTCTTT. It specifies CASSFVPSPLDAFF.

This chain joins TRBV5-1 and TRBJ2-1; 7 nucleotides agree with TRBD2. The V gene's germline CDR1 is SGHRS and CDR2 YFSETQ. With V trimmed by 0 bases and J by 15 bases, 9 bases remained unmatched. The CDR3 sequence is 13 residues long. Here the CDR3 DNA reads TGCGCCAGCAGCTTGGAGGGGCGGGAGACACTGTTCTTC. Its protein is CASSLEGRETLFF.

This chain joins TRBV6-2 or TRBV6-3 and TRBJ1-5, with D maybe TRBD1 (6 bases). Germline V CDR1 and CDR2: MNHEY, SVGEGT. The V gene lost 7 bases and the J gene lost 7 bases, with 17 bases spanning the gap. CDR3 size: 14 residues. CDR3 bases: TGTGCCAGCACCAAAACAGGGAGGGGACAGCCCCAGCATTTT. This translates into CASTKTGRGQPQHF.

V and J are TRBV5-1 and TRBJ2-4; 12 positions agree with TRBD2. The end of the DNA fits TRBJ2-5 better, so the J call may be wrong. This CDR3 comprises 14 residues. Germline CDR1 and CDR2: SGHRS and YFSETQ. The CDR3 spells CASCPSGRVETQYF. The CDR3 nucleotides read TGCGCCAGCTGTCCTAGCGGGAGGGTTGAGACCCAGTACTTC.

This clonotype appeared a few times. The CDR3 loop is CASSLSRDDEQYF. CDR3 bases: TGTGCCAGCAGTTTGAGTCGGGATGACGAGCAGTACTTC. V gene TRBV27 combines with J gene TRBJ2-7, with D perhaps TRBD2 (5 bases). CDR1 MNHEY and CDR2 SMNVEV come from the germline V gene (reference sequence). This CDR3 has 13 amino acids. The V end lost 3 bases, the J end lost 5 bases, and 11 bases lay between the germline ends.

Many counts were recorded for this clonotype. This chain joins TRBV6-5 and TRBJ2-7; the D is unclear. Germline assignment: CDR1 MNHEY and CDR2 SVGAGI. Trimming cost V 7 bases and J 1 base, with 14 bases left between them. The CDR3 extends over 14 amino acids. The CDR3 coding sequence is TGTGCCAGCATGAGGAGCAGGAGTTCCTACGAGCAGTACTTC. The encoded protein is CASMRSRSSYEQYF.

The rearrangement joins TRBV7-2 to TRBJ2-5; D remains ambiguous. V dropped 5 bases and J dropped 5 bases, with 12 bases sitting between them. The CDR3 consists of 13 residues. Germline-derived CDR1 and CDR2 are SGHTA and FQGNSA. In DNA, the CDR3 is TGTGCCAGCAGCGTAAATAAGGGCGAGACCCAGTACTTC. Translated: CASSVNKGETQYF.